These 2 T cell receptor beta chains were sequenced from one sample in a study of beta chain features in type 1 diabetes (dated by TCRdb to 2016 to 2018). Libraries were prepared through the immunoSEQ multiplex PCR assay. The entire isolated RNA was reverse transcribed using the High Capacity cDNA Reverse Transcription Kit, and thus expressed TCRB transcripts were sequenced. TCRdb's version of the immuneACCESS table is confined to in-frame rearrangements and falls short of the full clone set. An unresolved V gene accounts for under half of the shortfall where checked; the remainder is of unknown origin. The sample table contains 200,000 to 300,000 clones; only one count was recorded for 11% to 15% of them. Jointly, the top ten make up around 0.03% of the sample. Sequenced input: naive CD4+ T cells from blood. What this sample's cell subset or site label stands for: true naive CD4+ T cells. The source of these receptors is a woman between 40 and 55 years old in good health.

The chain combines TRBV7-2 with TRBJ1-1; the D gene is possibly TRBD1 (6 bases). This CDR3 region has 13 residues. The germline gives CDR1 SGHTA, CDR2 FQGNSA. The V end lost 2 bases, the J end lost 9 bases, and 13 bases lay between the germline ends. CDR3 sequence: CASSLSPGAQAFF. The DNA of the CDR3 is TGTGCCAGCAGCTTAAGTCCAGGGGCACAAGCTTTCTTT.

Only a few counts were recorded for this clone. The chain recombines TRBV2 with TRBJ2-1; TRBD2 might be the D (6 bases). Trimming removed 8 bases at V and 4 bases at J, with 9 bases between. CDR1 is SNHLY, CDR2 FYNNEI, per germline. This CDR3 comprises 12 residues. The CDR3 reads CASGGVYNEQFF. The CDR3 region has the DNA TGTGCCAGCGGCGGGGTTTACAATGAGCAGTTCTTC.